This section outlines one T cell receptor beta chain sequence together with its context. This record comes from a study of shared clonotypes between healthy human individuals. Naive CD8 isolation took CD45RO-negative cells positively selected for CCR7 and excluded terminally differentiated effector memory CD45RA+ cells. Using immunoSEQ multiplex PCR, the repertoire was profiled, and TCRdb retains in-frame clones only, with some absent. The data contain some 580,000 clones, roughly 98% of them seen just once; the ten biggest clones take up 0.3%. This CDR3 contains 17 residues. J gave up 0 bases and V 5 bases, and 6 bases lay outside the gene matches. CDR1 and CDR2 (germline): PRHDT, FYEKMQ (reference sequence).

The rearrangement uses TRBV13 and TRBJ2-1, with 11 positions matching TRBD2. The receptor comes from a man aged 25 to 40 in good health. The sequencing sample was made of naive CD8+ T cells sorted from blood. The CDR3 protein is CASSITSGSSSYNEQFF. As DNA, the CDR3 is TGTGCCAGCAGCATAACTAGCGGGAGTAGCTCCTACAATGAGCAGTTCTTC.